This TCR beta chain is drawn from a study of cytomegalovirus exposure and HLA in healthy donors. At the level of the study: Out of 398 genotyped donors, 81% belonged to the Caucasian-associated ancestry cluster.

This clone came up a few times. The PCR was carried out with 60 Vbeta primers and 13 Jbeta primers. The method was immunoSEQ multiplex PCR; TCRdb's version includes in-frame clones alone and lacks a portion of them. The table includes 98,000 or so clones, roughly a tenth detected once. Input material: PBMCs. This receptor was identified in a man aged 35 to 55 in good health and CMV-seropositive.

The CDR3: CASGLVLGREVNEQFF. For the CDR3, the DNA is TGTGCTAGTGGTTTGGTACTCGGTAGAGAGGTCAATGAGCAGTTCTTC. This sequence joins TRBV12-5 and TRBJ2-1; D not resolved. Trimming left V 0 bases short and J 6 bases short, with 15 bases between. The CDR3 is 16 residues long. Germline V gene data show CDR1 as LGHNT and CDR2 as FRNRAP.